This T cell receptor (beta chain) was identified during a study of shared clonotypes between healthy human individuals. Overall study results and limits: The generation probabilities recorded for non-shared clonotypes fell below those of clonotypes shared by all four donors.

Sequenced by immunoSEQ multiplex PCR; TCRdb stores in-frame clones only, minus some. The sample has hundreds of thousands of clones; around 97% are singletons. Germline V gene lookup returns CDR1 SGHAT and CDR2 FQNNGV. CDR3 length: 13 amino acids. The V end was cut by 1 base, the J end by 7 bases, with 10 bases between. A note on this clone: The antigen remains unidentified.

The chain carries TRBV11-2 and TRBJ2-5, with unresolved D. This receptor was identified in a woman aged 25 to 39 in good health. The material sequenced was naive CD4+ T cells sorted from blood. Subset specified: CD45RA+ positively selected. CDR3 in DNA: TGTGCCAGCAGCTTAGGGTTCGAACGGACCCAGTACTTC. Its protein is CASSLGFERTQYF.